This T cell receptor (beta chain) was retrieved from a study of OX40 agonist ivuxolimab in advanced cancers. The wider study: Ivuxolimab was administered intravenously to patients at 0.01 to 10 mg/kg every 2 weeks.

The method was immunoSEQ multiplex PCR; TCRdb's version includes in-frame clones alone and lacks a portion of them. The table shows over 95,000 clones, with roughly 91% occurring only once. CDR1 and CDR2 from the germline V gene are WSHSY and SAAADI. The CDR3 is made up of 18 amino acids. Trimming took 0 bases from V and 7 from J; bases not matched to a gene: 7. The TCR was taken from an adult with an advanced solid tumor such as melanoma, head and neck, liver or kidney cancer. The gene calls are TRBV10-2 and TRBJ2-1; TRBD2 agrees at 15 bases. The sequencing here drew on CD4+ or CD8+ T cells sorted from blood, taken in a trial of the OX40 agonist ivuxolimab. The CDR3 loop reads CASSESGWTSGRENEQFF. In DNA form, the CDR3 reads TGCGCCAGCAGTGAGTCAGGGTGGACTAGCGGGAGGGAGAATGAGCAGTTCTTC.